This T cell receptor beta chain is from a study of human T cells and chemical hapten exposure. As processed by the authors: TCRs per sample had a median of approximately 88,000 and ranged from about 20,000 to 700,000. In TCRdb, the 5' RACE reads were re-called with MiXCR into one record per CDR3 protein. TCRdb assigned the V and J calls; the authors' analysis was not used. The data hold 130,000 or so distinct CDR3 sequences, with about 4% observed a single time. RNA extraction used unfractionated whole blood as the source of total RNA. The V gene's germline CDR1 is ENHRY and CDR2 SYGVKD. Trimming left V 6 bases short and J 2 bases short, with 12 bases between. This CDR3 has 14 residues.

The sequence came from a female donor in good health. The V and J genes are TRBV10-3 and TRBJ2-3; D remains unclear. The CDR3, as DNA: TGTGCCATCAGGGAGAATACCAACACAGATACGCAGTATTTT. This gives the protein CAIRENTNTDTQYF.